This TCR beta chain came from a study of T-cell reconstitution after alpha-beta-depleted transplantation in children. Unique molecular identifiers were used to barcode this TCRbeta library. TCRdb reprocessed the PCR reads via MiXCR and lists one record per CDR3 protein. The sample lists roughly 610,000 distinct CDR3 sequences, approximately 10% seen once, with approximately 4.1% in the top ten. The V and J ends lost 8 bases and 6 bases respectively, with 14 bases between them. The CDR3 spans 13 residues. In its sample, this clonotype was seen many times. V usage is TRBV12-3 or TRBV12-4 and J usage is TRBJ1-5; the D gene is possibly TRBD1 (5 bases). The clonotype originates from a human donor who donated a stem cell graft to a child with acute myeloid leukemia. The sequenced sample was PBMCs from the stem cell graft donor, obtained from the stem cell graft. In nucleotides, the CDR3 is TGTGCCAGCTCCCTGGAGGGGTCTCAGCCCCAGCATTTT. Its protein is CASSLEGSQPQHF.